One and the same sample provided the 18 T cell receptor beta chains below, sequenced in a study of control samples from healthy donors and cancer patients. This table comes from immunoSEQ multiplex PCR, and its TCRdb copy is limited to in-frame clones, with some not included. The sample holds around 94,000 clones, around nine tenths seen once. The specimen sequenced was blood. The receptors derive from a woman younger than 30 in good health.

The J gene is TRBJ2-7, the V gene TRBV11-2; D gene uncertain. From germline, CDR1 is SGHAT and CDR2 FQNNGV. V was shortened by 1 base and J by 8 bases, with 15 bases between the two germline ends. The CDR3 covers 14 residues. As DNA, the CDR3 is TGTGCCAGCAGCTTAGGGGCTGTCTCAGATCAGCAGTACTTC. Protein: CASSLGAVSDQQYF.

The rearrangement uses TRBV3-1 (or the pseudogene TRBV3-2) and TRBJ2-7; no definite D call. Trimming pared 0 bases from V and 0 bases from J, leaving 9 bases between. The CDR3 spans 15 residues. Germline CDR1 is LGHDT and CDR2 is YNNKEL (reference sequence). In nucleotides, the CDR3 is TGTGCCAGCAGCCAAGAGGGCGGCAGCTCCTACGAGCAGTACTTC. This translates into CASSQEGGSSYEQYF.

V gene TRBV27 combines with J gene TRBJ1-2; D is possibly TRBD1 (6 bases). There are 16 residues in the CDR3. V lost 7 bases and J 0 bases, leaving 18 bases between the germline ends. Germline CDR1 is MNHEY and CDR2 is SMNVEV (reference sequence). CDR3 in DNA: TGTGCCAGCAACCCAAGGGGGTACGGAACTAACTATGGCTACACCTTC. Translated: CASNPRGYGTNYGYTF.

The J gene is TRBJ2-2, the V gene TRBV19; D is uncertain. The V and J ends lost 5 bases and 4 bases respectively, with 11 bases between them. The germline V gene has CDR1 LNHDA and CDR2 SQIVND (reference sequence). This CDR3 region has 14 residues. The CDR3: CASSPGIGTGELFF. The CDR3 nucleotides are TGTGCCAGTAGTCCGGGCATCGGCACCGGGGAGCTGTTTTTT.

This rearrangement joins TRBV27 to TRBJ1-2, with D hard to call. CDR1 and CDR2 (germline): MNHEY, SMNVEV (reference sequence). The germline V and J ends were trimmed by 0 bases and 0 bases, with 8 bases remaining between them. The CDR3 is 15 residues long. As DNA, the CDR3 is TGTGCCAGCAGTTTATCGCCGGCAACTAACTATGGCTACACCTTC. Encoded protein: CASSLSPATNYGYTF.

The chain uses TRBV4-2 and TRBJ1-2; tentative D call: TRBD1 (6 bases). This CDR3 is built from 16 residues. Germline V gives CDR1 LGHNA, CDR2 YNFKEQ. Trimming pared 1 base from V and 3 bases from J, leaving 15 bases between. CDR3 in amino acids: CASSQARRDTDYGYTF. The CDR3 bases are TGTGCCAGCAGCCAAGCCCGCCGGGACACGGACTATGGCTACACCTTC.

V gene TRBV6-6 combines with J gene TRBJ1-1; maybe TRBD1 (5 bases). V gave up 5 bases and J gave up 5 bases, with 30 bases separating them. CDR1 is MNHNY, CDR2 SVGAGI, per germline (reference sequence). This CDR3 has 19 amino acids. CDR3 bases: TGTGCCAGCAGTCCTTCTGGTGGTGGGGCAGGGAGAATGGGAACTGAAGCTTTCTTT. Its protein product is CASSPSGGGAGRMGTEAFF.

The rearrangement uses TRBV5-1 and TRBJ2-7; D unclear. The CDR3 length is 14 residues. Germline CDR1 reads SGHRS; CDR2 reads YFSETQ. Trimming took 4 bases from V and 3 from J, leaving 14 bases between them. CDR3 sequence: CASSEQDMSYEQYF. The CDR3 DNA sequence: TGCGCCAGCAGCGAACAAGACATGAGCTACGAGCAGTACTTC. The entire variable domain, with the rest obtained from reference TRBV5-1 and TRBJ2-7, is as follows: KAGVTQTPRYLIKTRGQQVTLSCSPISGHRSVSWYQQTPGQGLQFLFEYFSETQRNKGNFPGRFSGRQFSNSRSEMNVSTLELGDSALYLCASSEQDMSYEQYFGPGTRLTVT.

The chain recombines TRBV3-1 (or the pseudogene TRBV3-2) with TRBJ2-7, with D unresolved. The CDR3 runs 12 residues. V was trimmed by 3 bases and J by 4 bases, leaving 7 bases between them. Germline loops: CDR1 LGHDT, CDR2 YNNKEL (reference sequence). CDR3 sequence: CASSHVNYEQYF. The CDR3 DNA is TGTGCCAGCAGCCACGTCAATTACGAGCAGTACTTC.

V and J are TRBV6-5 and TRBJ1-6; 7 bases agree with TRBD1. Trimming at V came to 0 bases and at J to 9 bases, leaving 8 bases not matched to a gene. This CDR3 comprises 16 residues. CDR1 and CDR2 from the germline V gene are MNHEY and SVGAGI. The CDR3 is CASSYSPGGYVSPLHF. As DNA, the CDR3 is TGTGCCAGCAGTTACTCGCCAGGGGGATATGTTTCACCCCTCCACTTT.

This chain connects TRBV5-6 to TRBJ2-7, with D uncertain. This CDR3 region has 14 residues. Germline lookup yields CDR1 SGHDT and CDR2 YYEEEE. Trimming left V 0 bases short and J 0 bases short, with 7 bases between. CDR3 sequence (DNA): TGTGCCAGCAGCTTGGGCATGAGCTCCTACGAGCAGTACTTC. It translates to CASSLGMSSYEQYF.

This sequence joins TRBV15 and TRBJ1-2; D is unclear. Per the germline V gene, CDR1 is LNHNV and CDR2 is YYDKDF (reference sequence). This CDR3 spans 12 amino acids. Between the trimmed V and J ends, which lost 1 base and 9 bases, there was a span of 9 bases. The DNA of the CDR3 is TGTGCCACCAGCAGAGGTTTAGACAGCTACACCTTC. Translation gives CATSRGLDSYTF.

This chain links TRBV5-1 with TRBJ1-1, with 7 bases that match TRBD1. CDR1 and CDR2 from the germline V gene are SGHRS and YFSETQ. This CDR3 comprises 14 residues. V lost 3 bases and J lost 1; bases outside the gene matches: 3. This CDR3 reads CASSSGGSNTEAFF. In DNA form, the CDR3 reads TGCGCCAGCAGCTCAGGGGGATCGAACACTGAAGCTTTCTTT. The variable domain in full, completed from reference TRBV5-1 and TRBJ1-1, reads KAGVTQTPRYLIKTRGQQVTLSCSPISGHRSVSWYQQTPGQGLQFLFEYFSETQRNKGNFPGRFSGRQFSNSRSEMNVSTLELGDSALYLCASSSGGSNTEAFFGQGTRLTVV.

The chain joins TRBV19 to TRBJ1-6; TRBD1 is a possible D gene (5 bases). In germline, CDR1 is LNHDA, CDR2 SQIVND (reference sequence). The V end lost 4 bases, the J end lost 0 bases, and 19 bases lay between the germline ends. The CDR3 runs 19 residues. CDR3 amino acids: CASSTTGTVVSSYNSPLHF. The CDR3 DNA is TGTGCCAGTAGTACGACCGGGACTGTCGTTAGCTCCTATAATTCACCCCTCCACTTT.

The chain joins TRBV19 to TRBJ1-5, with 10 bases matching TRBD1. Germline CDR1 reads LNHDA; CDR2 reads SQIVND (reference sequence). This CDR3 spans 15 amino acids. The trim removed 4 bases at V and 4 bases at J, leaving 4 bases unmatched. CDR3 protein: CASSTGQGLNQPQHF. The CDR3 nucleotides read TGTGCCAGTAGTACGGGACAGGGGCTTAATCAGCCCCAGCATTTT.

The chain employs TRBV10-1 and TRBJ2-5; a possible D gene is TRBD1 (5 bases). Germline CDR1 is WNHNN and CDR2 is SYGVQD (reference sequence). The CDR3 totals 14 residues. V was trimmed by 6 bases and J by 4 bases, leaving 15 bases between them. CDR3 in DNA: TGCGCCAGCAGCGCAACCCAGGGTCGAGAGACCCAGTACTTC. The encoded protein is CASSATQGRETQYF.

The chain combines TRBV2 with TRBJ1-1, with D tentatively TRBD1 (5 bases). The V end lost 2 bases, the J end lost 1 base, and 8 bases lay between the germline ends. The V gene's germline CDR1 is SNHLY and CDR2 FYNNEI. This CDR3 is built from 14 residues. CDR3 DNA: TGTGCCAGCAGTGAAAGGGGCCCGAACACTGAAGCTTTCTTT. This translates into CASSERGPNTEAFF.

This sequence joins TRBV7-2 and TRBJ2-7; D is ambiguous. Germline V gives CDR1 SGHTA, CDR2 FQGNSA. The V gene lost 4 bases and the J gene lost 1 base, with 11 bases spanning the gap. CDR3 length: 14 residues. The CDR3 nucleotides are TGTGCCAGCAGCTCATGGGCCAGATCCTACGAGCAGTACTTC. This codes for CASSSWARSYEQYF.